This T cell receptor beta chain was identified during a study of human T cells and chemical hapten exposure. One entry per CDR3 protein results from TCRdb running MiXCR on the RACE reads. This table has about 90,000 distinct CDR3 sequences, roughly 11% appearing once. Germline-derived CDR1 and CDR2 are SGHKS and YYEKEE (reference sequence). The CDR3 runs 16 residues. The V end lost 4 bases, the J end lost 1 base, and 17 bases lay between the germline ends. As for time point: patch test 3, about 24 weeks after DPC sensitization. As to treatment: therapeutic diphenylcyclopropenone sensitization with weekly scalp DPC. This clonotype was counted a few times.

Sequences were derived from whole blood, sampled in connection with sensitization to the hapten diphenylcyclopropenone (DPC). The chain carries TRBV5-5 and TRBJ1-1, with a possible D match to TRBD1 (6 bases). This receptor was obtained from a woman aged 30 to 39 with alopecia areata. Some clones in this sample may be carry-over from other donors' samples. This chain's CDR3 is CASSKGVGGTNTEAFF. The CDR3 nucleotides read TGTGCCAGCAGCAAGGGGGTAGGGGGGACGAACACTGAAGCTTTCTTT.